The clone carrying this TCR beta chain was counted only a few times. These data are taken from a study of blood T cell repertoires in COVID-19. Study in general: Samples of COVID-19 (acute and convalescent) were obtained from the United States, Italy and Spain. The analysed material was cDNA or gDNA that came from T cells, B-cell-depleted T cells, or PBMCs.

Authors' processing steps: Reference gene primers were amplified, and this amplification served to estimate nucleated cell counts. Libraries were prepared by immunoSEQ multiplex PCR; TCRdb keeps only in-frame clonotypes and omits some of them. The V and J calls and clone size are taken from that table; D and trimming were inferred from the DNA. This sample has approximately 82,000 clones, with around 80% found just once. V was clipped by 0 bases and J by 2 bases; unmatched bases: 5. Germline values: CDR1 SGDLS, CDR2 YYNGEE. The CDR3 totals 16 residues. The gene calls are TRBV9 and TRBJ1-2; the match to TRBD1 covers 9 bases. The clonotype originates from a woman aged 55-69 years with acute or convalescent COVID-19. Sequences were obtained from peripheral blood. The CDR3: CASSVVPGQGNYGYTF. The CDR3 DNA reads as TGTGCCAGCAGCGTAGTCCCGGGACAGGGAAACTATGGCTACACCTTC.